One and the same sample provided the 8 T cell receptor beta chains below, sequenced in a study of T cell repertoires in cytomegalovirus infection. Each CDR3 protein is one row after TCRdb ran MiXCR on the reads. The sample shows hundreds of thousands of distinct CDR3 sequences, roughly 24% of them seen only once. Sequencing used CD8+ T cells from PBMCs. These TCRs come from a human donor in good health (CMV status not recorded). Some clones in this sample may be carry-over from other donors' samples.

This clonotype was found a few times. CDR3 sequence reads: CSAPTEPTLTDTQYF. The CDR3 coding sequence is TGCAGTGCCCCGACAGAACCTACTCTAACGGATACGCAGTATTTT. V usage is TRBV20-1 and J usage is TRBJ2-3; D may be TRBD1 (5 bases). Trimming shortened V by 6 bases and J by 6 bases, and 22 bases separated the two germline ends. In germline, CDR1 is DFQATT, CDR2 SNEGSKA (reference sequence). CDR3 size: 15 residues.

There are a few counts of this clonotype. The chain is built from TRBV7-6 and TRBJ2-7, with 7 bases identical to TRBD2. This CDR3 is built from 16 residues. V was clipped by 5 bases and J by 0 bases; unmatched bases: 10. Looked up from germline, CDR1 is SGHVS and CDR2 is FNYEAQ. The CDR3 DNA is TGTGCCAGCAGCGCCCGCCCGGCTAGCGGCTCCTACGAGCAGTACGTC. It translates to CASSARPASGSYEQYV.

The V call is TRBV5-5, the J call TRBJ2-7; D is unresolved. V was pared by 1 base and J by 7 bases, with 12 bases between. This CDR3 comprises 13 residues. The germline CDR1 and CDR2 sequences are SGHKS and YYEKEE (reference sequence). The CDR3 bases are TGTGCCAGCAGCTTGCGTGGGTTCAAGGAGCAGTACTTC. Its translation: CASSLRGFKEQYF.

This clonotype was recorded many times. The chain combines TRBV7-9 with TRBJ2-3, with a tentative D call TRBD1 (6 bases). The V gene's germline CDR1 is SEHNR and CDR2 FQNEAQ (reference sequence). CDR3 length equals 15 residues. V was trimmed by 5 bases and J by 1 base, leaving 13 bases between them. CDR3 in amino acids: CASSHRELRTDTQYF. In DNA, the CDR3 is TGTGCCAGCAGCCACAGGGAATTGCGCACAGATACGCAGTATTTT.

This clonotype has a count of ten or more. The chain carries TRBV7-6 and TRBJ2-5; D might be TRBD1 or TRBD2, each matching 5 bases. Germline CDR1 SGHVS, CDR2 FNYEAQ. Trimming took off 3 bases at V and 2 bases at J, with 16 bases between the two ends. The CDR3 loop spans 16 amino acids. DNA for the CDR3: TGTGCCAGCAGCTTGGGGGTCGTCGTGCTTCAAGAGACCCAGTACTTC. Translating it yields CASSLGVVVLQETQYF.

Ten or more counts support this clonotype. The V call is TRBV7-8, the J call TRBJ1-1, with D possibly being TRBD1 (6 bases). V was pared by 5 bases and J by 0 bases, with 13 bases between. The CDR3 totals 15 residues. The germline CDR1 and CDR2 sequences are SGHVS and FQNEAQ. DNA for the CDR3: TGTGCCAGCAGCCCGACTGACAGGATGAACACTGAAGCTTTCTTT. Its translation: CASSPTDRMNTEAFF.

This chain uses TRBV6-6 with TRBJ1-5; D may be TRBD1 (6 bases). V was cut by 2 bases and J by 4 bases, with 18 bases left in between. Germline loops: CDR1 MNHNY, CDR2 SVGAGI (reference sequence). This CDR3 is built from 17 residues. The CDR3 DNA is TGTGCCAGCAGTTACCCTGCAGGGGCCGGTCCAAATCAGCCCCAGCATTTT. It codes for CASSYPAGAGPNQPQHF.

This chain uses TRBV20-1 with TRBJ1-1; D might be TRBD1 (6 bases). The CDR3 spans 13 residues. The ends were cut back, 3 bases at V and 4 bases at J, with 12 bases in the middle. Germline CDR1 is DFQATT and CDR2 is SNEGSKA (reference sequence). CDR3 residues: CSAREQGFTEAFF. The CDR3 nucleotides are TGCAGTGCTAGGGAACAGGGTTTCACTGAAGCTTTCTTT.